These 18 T cell receptor beta chains were all obtained from the same sample, sequenced in a study of T cell responses to AZD1222 COVID-19 vaccine. The method was immunoSEQ multiplex PCR; TCRdb's version includes in-frame clones alone and lacks a portion of them. Of about 160,000 clones in the sample, about 95% were seen once. Sequencing used peripheral blood, obtained on day 0 of AZD1222 vaccination. The origin of the receptors is an adult in good health.

This clone was observed a few times. CDR3 amino acids: CASFQSPNYGYTF. CDR3 DNA sequence: TGTGCCAGCTTTCAGAGTCCTAACTATGGCTACACCTTC. The genes are TRBV5-4 and TRBJ1-2; D not certain. The ends were cut back, 7 bases at V and 0 bases at J, with 10 bases in the middle. Germline V gives CDR1 SGHNT, CDR2 YYREEE (reference sequence). The CDR3 has 13 residues.

V and J are TRBV25-1 and TRBJ1-1; TRBD1 matches 12 bases. The ends lost 5 bases at V and 3 bases at J; junction bases unmatched: 7. There are 16 residues in the CDR3. The germline V gene has CDR1 MGHDK and CDR2 SYGVNS. CDR3 coding DNA: TGTGCCAGCAGTACCGGGGACAGGGGGCTTGACACTGAAGCTTTCTTT. Its protein is CASSTGDRGLDTEAFF.

This clone has only one observation. The gene calls are TRBV6-4 and TRBJ2-5, with 15 bases identical to TRBD2. The CDR3 loop spans 16 amino acids. Looked up from germline, CDR1 is MRHNA and CDR2 is SNTAGT. J lost 5 bases, V lost 6 bases, and 7 bases had no gene match. CDR3 DNA sequence: TGTGCCAGCAGCAGGACTAGCGGGGGGGCCGAGGAGACCCAGTACTTC. Its translation is CASSRTSGGAEETQYF.

The gene calls are TRBV7-3 and TRBJ1-3; D is uncertain. The V end lost 3 bases, the J end lost 4 bases, and 7 bases lay between the germline ends. CDR1 is SGHTA, CDR2 FQGTGA, per germline. The CDR3 has 13 residues. CDR3 in DNA: TGTGCCAGCAGCTTTGCGAACGGAAACACCATATATTTT. Translation gives CASSFANGNTIYF. The full variable domain, with the rest looked up from reference TRBV7-3 and TRBJ1-3, is GAGVSQTPSNKVTEKGKYVELRCDPISGHTALYWYRQSLGQGPEFLIYFQGTGAADDSGLPNDRFFAVRPEGSVSTLKIQRTERGDSAVYLCASSFANGNTIYFGEGSWLTVV.

The chain joins TRBV2 to TRBJ1-4; TRBD1 might be the D (6 bases). There are 15 residues in the CDR3. CDR1 is SNHLY and CDR2 is FYNNEI in the germline V gene. The V and J ends lost 6 bases and 2 bases respectively, with 13 bases between them. The CDR3 nucleotides read TGTGCCAGCAGACCTCAGGGGTTGACTAATGAAAAACTGTTTTTT. It is translated as CASRPQGLTNEKLFF.

Written as DNA, the CDR3 is TGTGCCACCAGTGAAACGGAAGGGGCAGGATTGAACACTGAAGCTTTCTTT. This sequence encodes CATSETEGAGLNTEAFF. V usage is TRBV24-1 and J usage is TRBJ1-1; D possibly corresponds to TRBD1 (5 bases). Trimming cost V 4 bases and J 0 bases, with 17 bases left between them. CDR1 KGHDR and CDR2 SFDVKD come from the germline V gene. CDR3 length: 17 amino acids.

This rearrangement joins TRBV25-1 to TRBJ1-2, with TRBD1 matching over 7 bases. CDR3 length: 12 amino acids. V lost 6 bases, J lost 2 bases, and 0 bases stayed unmatched. Germline CDR1 MGHDK, CDR2 SYGVNS. DNA for the CDR3: TGTGCCAGCAGGGGACAGAACTATGGCTACACCTTC. Protein product: CASRGQNYGYTF.

V is TRBV6-4 and J is TRBJ2-3, with D maybe TRBD1 (6 bases). Germline-derived CDR1 and CDR2 are MRHNA and SNTAGT. This CDR3 region has 16 residues. V lost 5 bases and J 2 bases, leaving 17 bases between the germline ends. The CDR3 DNA reads as TGTGCCAGCAGTCCCACGACAGGCTTTCACACAGATACGCAGTATTTT. Residues: CASSPTTGFHTDTQYF.

This clone appeared once. The chain is built from TRBV18 and TRBJ1-6; 8 bases line up with TRBD1. The CDR3 totals 18 residues. Trimming cost V 3 bases and J 8 bases; bases outside gene matches: 15. Per germline, CDR1 KGHSH and CDR2 LQKENI. CDR3 sequence (DNA): TGTGCCAGCTCACCCCTAGAGACAGGGGCGCACTTTGATTCACCCCTCCACTTT. Its protein is CASSPLETGAHFDSPLHF.

V usage is TRBV6-2 or TRBV6-3 and J usage is TRBJ1-2; 7 bases agree with TRBD1. In germline, CDR1 is MNHEY, CDR2 SVGEGT. V shed 6 bases and J 5 bases; nucleotides not matched to a gene: 3. The CDR3 is made up of 12 amino acids. CDR3 protein: CASSLQGYGYTF. In nucleotides, the CDR3 is TGTGCCAGCAGCCTACAGGGGTATGGCTACACCTTC.

This clone was observed a single time. The chain links TRBV20-1 to TRBJ2-7; D perhaps matches TRBD1 (6 bases). From germline, CDR1 is DFQATT and CDR2 SNEGSKA (reference sequence). The length of the CDR3 is 12 residues. Trimming cost V 3 bases and J 4 bases, with 10 bases left between them. The CDR3 spells CSASVDSYEQYV. The CDR3 nucleotides are TGCAGTGCTAGTGTGGACAGTTACGAGCAGTACGTC.

The V gene is TRBV11-2, the J gene TRBJ1-3, with 7 nucleotides matching TRBD1. Losses at the gene ends were 2 bases for V and 4 bases for J; bases not matched to a gene: 5. The CDR3 length is 15 residues. Looked up from germline, CDR1 is SGHAT and CDR2 is FQNNGV. The CDR3 protein is CASSLLTGEGNTIYF. As DNA, the CDR3 is TGTGCCAGCAGCTTATTAACAGGGGAAGGAAACACCATATATTTT.

The chain employs TRBV7-8 and TRBJ1-1; no firm D call. From germline, CDR1 is SGHVS and CDR2 FQNEAQ. The CDR3 length is 15 residues. V was pared by 2 bases and J by 0 bases, with 10 bases between. This chain's CDR3 is CASSLTSGLNTEAFF. CDR3 in DNA: TGTGCCAGCAGCTTAACGTCGGGGTTGAACACTGAAGCTTTCTTT. The complete variable domain, with remaining parts taken from reference TRBV7-8 and TRBJ1-1, reads GAGVSQSPRYKVAKRGQDVALRCDPISGHVSLFWYQQALGQGPEFLTYFQNEAQLDKSGLPSDRFFAERPEGSVSTLKIQRTQQEDSAVYLCASSLTSGLNTEAFFGQGTRLTVV.

This chain joins TRBV27 and TRBJ1-4, with TRBD1 identical over 7 bases. V shed 4 bases and J 6 bases; nucleotides not matched to a gene: 8. Looked up from germline, CDR1 is MNHEY and CDR2 is SMNVEV (reference sequence). This CDR3 spans 15 amino acids. CDR3 loop: CASSSRQGGDEKLFF. The CDR3 nucleotides are TGTGCCAGCAGTTCCCGACAGGGTGGCGATGAAAAACTGTTTTTT.

The chain links TRBV7-3 to TRBJ1-4; 8 bases are a match to TRBD1. The CDR3 spans 17 residues. Unmatched junction bases numbered 12, after V lost 5 bases and J lost 4 bases. CDR1 is SGHTA and CDR2 is FQGTGA in the germline V gene. The chain's CDR3 is CASSLDRVGAFNEKLFF. CDR3 in DNA: TGTGCCAGCAGCCTGGACAGGGTTGGGGCATTTAATGAAAAACTGTTTTTT.

The rearrangement joins TRBV10-3 to TRBJ1-6, with D perhaps TRBD1 (5 bases). Between the trimmed V and J ends, which lost 3 bases and 12 bases, there was a span of 18 bases. Germline V lookup: CDR1 ENHRY, CDR2 SYGVKD. The CDR3 consists of 15 residues. The CDR3 DNA reads as TGTGCCATCAGTGACCAGCGGGGGGATCGGAGACCCCTCCACTTT. This gives the protein CAISDQRGDRRPLHF.

This clone came up once. The sample carries other DNA sequences with the same CDR3. The chain recombines TRBV11-2 with TRBJ1-1; D gene ambiguous. The CDR3 sequence is 13 residues long. CDR1 SGHAT and CDR2 FQNNGV come from the germline V gene. The V gene lost 1 base and the J gene lost 1 base, with 4 bases spanning the gap. The CDR3 DNA sequence: TGTGCCAGCAGCTTAGTACCGAACACTGAAGCTTTCTTT. Translating gives CASSLVPNTEAFF. Full variable domain (outside the CDR3, taken from reference TRBV11-2 and TRBJ1-1): EAGVAQSPRYKIIEKRQSVAFWCNPISGHATLYWYQQILGQGPKLLIQFQNNGVVDDSQLPKDRFSAERLKGVDSTLKIQPAKLEDSAVYLCASSLVPNTEAFFGQGTRLTVV.

The CDR3 here is CASSIIGQGMQPQHF. The CDR3 DNA reads as TGTGCCAGTAGTATTATTGGACAGGGGATGCAGCCCCAGCATTTT. The chain links TRBV19 to TRBJ1-5; 9 bases fit TRBD1. Germline loops: CDR1 LNHDA, CDR2 SQIVND (reference sequence). V lost 3 bases and J lost 7; bases outside the gene matches: 7. The CDR3 covers 15 residues.